These 13 T cell receptor beta chains were sequenced from one sample in a study of T cell responses to AZD1222 COVID-19 vaccine. Sequencing used immunoSEQ multiplex PCR; TCRdb keeps in-frame clones, though not all of them. The table includes approximately 270,000 clones, approximately 94% detected once. This sample comprised peripheral blood, obtained 28 days after the second AZD1222 dose. Receptors were obtained from an adult who received the AZD1222 COVID-19 vaccine.

This clone was detected once. This chain joins TRBV6-6 and TRBJ2-3, with D perhaps assigned TRBD1 or TRBD2 (5 bases each). The CDR3 loop spans 14 amino acids. Trimming took 2 bases from V and 3 from J, leaving 9 bases between them. Germline V lookup: CDR1 MNHNY, CDR2 SVGAGI (reference sequence). For the CDR3, the DNA is TGTGCCAGCAGTTACCGGGACCATACAGATACGCAGTATTTT. Amino acid sequence: CASSYRDHTDTQYF.

The chain joins TRBV20-1 to TRBJ1-1; TRBD1 might be the D (5 bases). Germline CDR1 DFQATT, CDR2 SNEGSKA (reference sequence). Trimming shortened V by 3 bases and J by 8 bases, and 16 bases separated the two germline ends. The CDR3 has 13 amino acids. CDR3 amino acids: CSASRFRGLEAFF. CDR3 DNA sequence: TGCAGTGCTAGTAGATTTCGGGGCCTCGAAGCTTTCTTT.

The chain combines TRBV19 with TRBJ1-1; possibly TRBD1 for D (6 bases). From germline, CDR1 is LNHDA and CDR2 SQIVND (reference sequence). CDR3 length: 14 amino acids. V lost 7 bases to trimming and J lost 3 bases, with 15 bases between them. CDR3 residues: CASKYEGEYTEAFF. The CDR3 nucleotides are TGTGCCAGTAAGTATGAGGGGGAATACACTGAAGCTTTCTTT.

The rearrangement links TRBV29-1 to TRBJ1-6; 7 bases are a match to TRBD1. Germline V lookup: CDR1 SQVTM, CDR2 ANQGSEA. V was clipped by 4 bases and J by 7 bases; unmatched bases: 7. The CDR3 contains 14 residues. CDR3 protein: CSVATGARNSPLHF. Here the CDR3 DNA reads TGCAGCGTTGCCACAGGGGCTAGAAATTCACCCCTCCACTTT.

The V call is TRBV30, the J call TRBJ2-7, with no clear D. The CDR3 length is 12 residues. The V end was cut by 0 bases, the J end by 4 bases, with 7 bases between. The germline V gene encodes CDR1 GTSNPN and CDR2 SVGIG (reference sequence). CDR3 in amino acids: CAWSVTWYEQYF. The CDR3 DNA reads TGTGCCTGGAGTGTAACGTGGTACGAGCAGTACTTC.

The chain employs TRBV24-1 and TRBJ1-2; D uncertain. Trimming took off 3 bases at V and 7 bases at J, with 8 bases between the two ends. The CDR3 totals 12 residues. Germline loops: CDR1 KGHDR, CDR2 SFDVKD. This chain's CDR3 is CATSDPVGGYTF. For the CDR3, the DNA is TGTGCCACCAGTGATCCCGTTGGTGGCTACACCTTC.

The J gene is TRBJ2-1, the V gene TRBV5-1; 10 bases line up with TRBD1. J lost 7 bases, V lost 1 base, and 11 bases had no gene match. The CDR3 has 17 residues. CDR1 and CDR2 (germline): SGHRS, YFSETQ. CDR3 DNA: TGCGCCAGCAGCTTGTCCCCCGGGACAGGGGAGGGGAATGAGCAGTTCTTC. Translating gives CASSLSPGTGEGNEQFF.

This chain uses TRBV10-3 with TRBJ1-3; D is unclear. Deletions cut 0 bases from V and 3 bases from J, with 12 bases between. Germline values: CDR1 ENHRY, CDR2 SYGVKD. The CDR3 extends over 16 amino acids. CDR3 amino acids: CAISESGRNLGNTIYF. CDR3 nucleotide sequence: TGTGCCATCAGTGAGTCGGGCAGAAACCTTGGAAACACCATATATTTT.

V usage is TRBV9 and J usage is TRBJ2-7; D remains ambiguous. CDR1 SGDLS and CDR2 YYNGEE come from the germline V gene. CDR3 size: 13 residues. V was trimmed by 2 bases and J by 2 bases, leaving 8 bases between them. CDR3: CASSVAETYEQYF. The CDR3 bases are TGTGCCAGCAGCGTTGCTGAGACCTACGAGCAGTACTTC.

The V call is TRBV9, the J call TRBJ2-3, with TRBD2 matching 15 bases. The CDR3 is 16 residues long. J lost 5 bases, V lost 0 bases, and 1 base had no gene match. Germline-derived CDR1 and CDR2 are SGDLS and YYNGEE. The CDR3 nucleotides read TGTGCCAGCAGCGTAGGGACTAGCGGGGGGGAAGATACGCAGTATTTT. The encoded protein is CASSVGTSGGEDTQYF.

V is TRBV29-1 and J is TRBJ1-4; the D is unclear. The V and J ends lost 7 bases and 0 bases respectively, with 6 bases between them. Germline CDR1 SQVTM, CDR2 ANQGSEA. The CDR3 totals 12 residues. CDR3 sequence (DNA): TGCAGCGGAGCGGCAACTAATGAAAAACTGTTTTTT. This sequence encodes CSGAATNEKLFF.

The chain combines TRBV6-2 or TRBV6-3 with TRBJ2-1; D gene ambiguous. V lost 5 bases and J lost 10, with 12 bases in between. The CDR3 sequence is 12 residues long. The germline gives CDR1 MNHEY, CDR2 SVGEGT. CDR3 coding DNA: TGTGCCAGCAGTCGACGGCCCCACGAGCAGTTCTTC. It yields the protein CASSRRPHEQFF.

The chain recombines TRBV7-9 with TRBJ1-2, with a weak D call TRBD1 (6 bases). Trimming took 1 base from V and 4 from J, leaving 13 bases between them. This CDR3 is built from 15 residues. The germline V gene has CDR1 SEHNR and CDR2 FQNEAQ (reference sequence). The CDR3 nucleotides read TGTGCCAGCAGCTTAGGAAGCGGGACAACCTATGGCTACACCTTC. It specifies CASSLGSGTTYGYTF.